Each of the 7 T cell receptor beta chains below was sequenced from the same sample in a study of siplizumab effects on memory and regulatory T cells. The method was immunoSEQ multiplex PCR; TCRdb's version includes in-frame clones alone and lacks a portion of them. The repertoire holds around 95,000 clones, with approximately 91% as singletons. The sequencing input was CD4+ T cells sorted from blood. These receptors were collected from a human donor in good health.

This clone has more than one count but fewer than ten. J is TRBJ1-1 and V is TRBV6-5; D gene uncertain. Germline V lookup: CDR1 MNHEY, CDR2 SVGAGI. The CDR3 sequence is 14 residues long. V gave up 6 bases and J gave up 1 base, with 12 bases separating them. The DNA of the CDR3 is TGTGCCAGCAGCCAAAGGTCACCGAACACTGAAGCTTTCTTT. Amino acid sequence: CASSQRSPNTEAFF.

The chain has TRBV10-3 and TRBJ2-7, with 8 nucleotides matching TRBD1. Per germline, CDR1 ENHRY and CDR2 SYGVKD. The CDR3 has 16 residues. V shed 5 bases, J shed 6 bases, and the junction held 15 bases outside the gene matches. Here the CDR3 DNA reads TGTGCCATCAGTAAACAGAGTGGGACAGGAGCTACCGAGCAGTACTTC. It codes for CAISKQSGTGATEQYF.

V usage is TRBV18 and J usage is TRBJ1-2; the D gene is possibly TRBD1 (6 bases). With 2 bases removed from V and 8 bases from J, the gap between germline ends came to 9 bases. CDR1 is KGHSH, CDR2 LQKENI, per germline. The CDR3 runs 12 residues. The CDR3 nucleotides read TGTGCCAGCTCACCAACAGGGTACGGCTACACCTTC. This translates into CASSPTGYGYTF.

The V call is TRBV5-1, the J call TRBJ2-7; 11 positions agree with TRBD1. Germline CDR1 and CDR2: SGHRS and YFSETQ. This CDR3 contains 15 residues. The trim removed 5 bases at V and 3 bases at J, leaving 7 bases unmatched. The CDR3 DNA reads TGCGCCAGCAGTAGCCCGGGACAGGGGGACTACGAGCAGTACTTC. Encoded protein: CASSSPGQGDYEQYF.

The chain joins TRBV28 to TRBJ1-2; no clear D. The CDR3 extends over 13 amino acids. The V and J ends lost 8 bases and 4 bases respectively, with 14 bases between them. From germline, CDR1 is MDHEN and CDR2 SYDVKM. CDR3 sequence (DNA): TGTGCCAGCGGGAATTGGACCGTCTATGGCTACACCTTC. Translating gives CASGNWTVYGYTF.

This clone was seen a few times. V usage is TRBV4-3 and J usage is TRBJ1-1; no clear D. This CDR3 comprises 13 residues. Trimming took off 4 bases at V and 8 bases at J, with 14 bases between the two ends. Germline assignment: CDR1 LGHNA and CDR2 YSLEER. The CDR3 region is CASSPGNSPEAFF. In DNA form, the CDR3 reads TGCGCCAGCAGCCCCGGCAACAGTCCCGAAGCTTTCTTT.

The CDR3 loop reads CATQAGQGAGGYTF. DNA of the CDR3: TGTGCCACGCAGGCGGGACAGGGGGCTGGTGGCTACACCTTC. The chain is built from TRBV6-1 and TRBJ1-2, with 12 bases lining up with TRBD1. The J segment lost 7 bases and the V segment lost 10 bases, leaving 10 bases of the junction unmatched. This CDR3 spans 14 amino acids. Germline V gene data show CDR1 as MNHNS and CDR2 as SASEGT.